This is a list of T cell receptor beta chains from one sample in a study of blood T cell repertoires in COVID-19. TCRdb's table, derived via immunoSEQ multiplex PCR, lists solely in-frame clones and lacks some. The sample consists of roughly 160,000 clones, approximately 87% of them appearing once. Sequenced input: peripheral blood. These receptors all come from an older woman with COVID-19, enrolled during active disease. Each CDR3 is given with its conserved first and last residue. A D gene is named only where the DNA matches it firmly. The size of a clone is reported for some rows only, either as once, few or many, or as a class for expanded clones.

cdr3_length j_call v_call d_call clone_size cdr3_aa cdr3_nt
15 TRBJ1-4 TRBV5-6 . . CASSLVGTPNEKLFF TGTGCCAGCAGCTTGGTGGGGACACCAAATGAAAAACTGTTTTTT
11 TRBJ1-4 TRBV30 . . CAWSVEGELFF TGTGCCTGGAGTGTGGAGGGAGAACTGTTTTTT
16 TRBJ1-2 TRBV9 TRBD1 . CASSVGTGPPNYGYTF TGTGCCAGCAGCGTAGGGACAGGGCCCCCTAACTATGGCTACACCTTC
13 TRBJ1-1 TRBV6-9 TRBD1 . CASNRGPSTEAFF TGTGCCAGCAACAGGGGGCCGAGCACTGAAGCTTTCTTT
16 TRBJ1-6 TRBV2 TRBD1 . CASTILADRGSSPLHF TGTGCCAGCACCATACTGGCGGACAGGGGTAGTTCACCCCTCCACTTT
14 TRBJ2-5 TRBV5-1 . . CASSLVQGLETQYF TGCGCCAGCAGCTTGGTTCAGGGCTTGGAGACCCAGTACTTC
15 TRBJ1-2 TRBV5-1 TRBD1 . CASSLAAGGYYGYTF TGCGCCAGCAGCTTGGCGGCAGGGGGCTACTATGGCTACACCTTC
16 TRBJ1-2 TRBV19 TRBD1 . CASSTPARTGPRGYTF TGTGCCAGTAGCACGCCAGCTAGGACAGGGCCGCGTGGCTACACCTTC
16 TRBJ1-3 TRBV9 . . CASSGSDRSFGNTIYF TGTGCCAGCAGCGGATCAGACAGGTCTTTTGGAAACACCATATATTTT
13 TRBJ1-2 TRBV28 . . CASRSTGAGGYTF TGTGCCAGCAGGTCGACAGGAGCGGGAGGCTACACCTTC
12 TRBJ1-1 TRBV10-2 . . CATGGVNTEAFF TGCGCCACGGGAGGCGTGAACACTGAAGCTTTCTTT
20 TRBJ2-7 TRBV28 . many CASSFFSQRQVVSGRYEQYF TGTGCCAGCAGTTTCTTTTCCCAGAGACAGGTCGTATCCGGTCGGTACGAGCAGTACTTC
15 TRBJ1-5 TRBV28 TRBD1 few CASNPGQGFNQPQHF TGTGCCAGCAACCCGGGACAGGGGTTCAATCAGCCCCAGCATTTT
16 TRBJ1-1 TRBV28 . . CASSLDAYSLNTEAFF TGTGCCAGCAGTTTAGATGCTTACAGCCTCAACACTGAAGCTTTCTTT
14 TRBJ1-6 TRBV7-9 TRBD1 . CASSPPTGRSPLHF TGTGCCAGCAGCCCGCCGACAGGGCGCTCACCCCTCCACTTT
13 TRBJ1-1 TRBV11-2 . . CASSLAGLYEAFF TGTGCCAGCAGCTTAGCAGGCTTATATGAAGCTTTCTTT
12 TRBJ1-2 TRBV28 . . CASRTEGESYTF TGTGCCAGCAGGACAGAGGGGGAGAGCTACACCTTC
14 TRBJ1-2 TRBV15 . . CATSDGQQGYGYTF TGTGCCACCAGTGATGGACAGCAGGGCTATGGCTACACCTTC
12 TRBJ1-2 TRBV29-1 . . CSGGEENYGYTF TGCAGCGGGGGGGAGGAGAACTATGGCTACACCTTC
12 TRBJ2-7 TRBV6-5 . . CASRTGPYEQYF TGTGCCAGCAGGACAGGACCCTACGAGCAGTACTTC
18 TRBJ2-1 TRBV11-2 TRBD2 . CASSVNSGGSSGYNEQFF TGTGCCAGCAGCGTAAATAGCGGGGGGAGCTCCGGATACAATGAGCAGTTCTTC
14 TRBJ1-1 TRBV30 . . CAWRARQARTEAFF TGTGCCTGGAGAGCCCGACAGGCCCGCACTGAAGCTTTCTTT
12 TRBJ2-7 TRBV12-3/TRBV12-4 . . CATARSAYEQYF TGTGCCACCGCTCGGTCGGCCTACGAGCAGTACTTC
15 TRBJ2-3 TRBV5-6 TRBD2 few CASSPGTRGSDTQYF TGTGCCAGCAGCCCCGGGACTAGAGGATCAGATACGCAGTATTTT
14 TRBJ2-2 TRBV6-4 TRBD1 . CASSDNRGVGELFF TGTGCCAGCAGTGACAACAGGGGAGTCGGGGAGCTGTTTTTT
13 TRBJ1-1 TRBV7-9 . . CASSYLTGRGAFF TGTGCCAGCAGTTACTTGACAGGCCGTGGAGCTTTCTTT
14 TRBJ1-5 TRBV28 . . CASRPGRREQPQHF TGTGCCAGCAGACCCGGACGCCGGGAACAGCCCCAGCATTTT
18 TRBJ2-3 TRBV3-1/TRBV3-2 TRBD1 . CASSQKKMGDRGGDTQYF TGTGCCAGCAGCCAAAAAAAGATGGGGGACAGGGGAGGAGATACGCAGTATTTT
15 TRBJ1-4 TRBV5-1 . . CASSRGGLTNEKLFF TGCGCCAGCAGCCGCGGAGGGTTGACTAATGAAAAACTGTTTTTT
13 TRBJ2-4 TRBV6-6 . . CARPRVAKNIQYF TGTGCCAGGCCCCGGGTAGCCAAAAACATTCAGTACTTC
13 TRBJ1-1 TRBV2 . . CASTYMGGTEAFF TGTGCCAGCACTTACATGGGGGGCACTGAAGCTTTCTTT
16 TRBJ1-3 TRBV7-8 . few CASSLSQGSSGNTIYF TGTGCCAGCAGCTTAAGCCAGGGGAGCTCTGGAAACACCATATATTTT
16 TRBJ1-5 TRBV28 . . CASSFGDTYSNQPQHF TGTGCCAGCAGTTTTGGGGACACTTATAGCAATCAGCCCCAGCATTTT
15 TRBJ1-5 TRBV6-5 . . CASSLGGGGDQPQHF TGTGCCAGCAGTCTAGGAGGAGGGGGGGATCAGCCCCAGCATTTT
13 TRBJ1-1 TRBV3-1/TRBV3-2 . . CASSPGGISEAFF TGTGCCAGCAGCCCCGGGGGAATTAGTGAAGCTTTCTTT
15 TRBJ1-2 TRBV5-3 . . CARSMAGTPRGGYTF TGTGCCAGAAGCATGGCCGGGACACCGCGCGGGGGCTACACCTTC
14 TRBJ1-1 TRBV18 . . CASSPQVQDTEAFF TGTGCCAGCTCACCACAGGTCCAGGACACTGAAGCTTTCTTT
13 TRBJ1-1 TRBV19 . . CASRGPGGTEAFF TGTGCCAGTAGGGGACCCGGGGGCACTGAAGCTTTCTTT
14 TRBJ1-2 TRBV28 . . CASPSGRGGYGYTF TGTGCCAGCCCCTCGGGAAGGGGGGGGTATGGCTACACCTTC
16 TRBJ2-3 TRBV5-1 TRBD1 once CASSPYSTGSTDTQYF TGCGCCAGCAGCCCATACTCGACAGGGAGCACAGATACGCAGTATTTT
13 TRBJ1-6 TRBV30 . . CAWSSVVLSPLHF TGTGCCTGGTCGTCCGTGGTACTTTCACCCCTCCACTTT
13 TRBJ2-7 TRBV28 . . CASRLAGAIEQYF TGTGCCAGCAGGCTGGCGGGGGCAATCGAGCAGTACTTC
14 TRBJ1-2 TRBV10-3 . once CAIAGGTVNYGYTF TGTGCCATCGCTGGGGGGACGGTGAACTATGGCTACACCTTC
16 TRBJ2-2 TRBV7-3 . . CASSPQSGLNTGELFF TGTGCCAGCAGCCCGCAGTCAGGTCTAAACACCGGGGAGCTGTTTTTT
19 TRBJ2-6 TRBV6-2/TRBV6-3 . . CASSYPRSNPTSGANVLTF TGTGCCAGCAGTTACCCCAGGTCTAACCCCACCTCTGGGGCCAACGTCCTGACTTTC
15 TRBJ1-4 TRBV7-9 TRBD1 once CASSYGQGAHEKLFF TGTGCCAGCAGCTACGGACAGGGGGCCCATGAAAAACTGTTTTTT
14 TRBJ2-7 TRBV10-1 TRBD1 . CASSTTGDNYEQYF TGCGCCAGCAGTACGACAGGGGATAACTACGAGCAGTACTTC
13 TRBJ1-2 TRBV12-3/TRBV12-4 TRBD1 . CASTPRDRGTYTF TGTGCCAGCACCCCCCGGGACAGGGGGACCTACACCTTC
10 TRBJ2-1 TRBV20-1 . . CSASWREQFF TGCAGTGCTAGCTGGCGGGAGCAGTTCTTC